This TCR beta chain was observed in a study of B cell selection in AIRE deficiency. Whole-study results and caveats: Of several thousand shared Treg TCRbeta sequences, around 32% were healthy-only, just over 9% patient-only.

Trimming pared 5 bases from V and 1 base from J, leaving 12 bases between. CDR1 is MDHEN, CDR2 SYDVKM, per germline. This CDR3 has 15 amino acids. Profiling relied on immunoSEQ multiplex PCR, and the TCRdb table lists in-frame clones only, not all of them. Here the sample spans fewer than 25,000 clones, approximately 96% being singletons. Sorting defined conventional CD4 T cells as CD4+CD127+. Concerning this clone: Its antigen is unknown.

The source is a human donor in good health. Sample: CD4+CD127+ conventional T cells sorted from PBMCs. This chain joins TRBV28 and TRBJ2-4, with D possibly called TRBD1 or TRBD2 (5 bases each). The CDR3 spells CASSPGTSAKNIQYF. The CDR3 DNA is TGTGCCAGCAGTCCCGGGACGAGCGCCAAAAACATTCAGTACTTC.